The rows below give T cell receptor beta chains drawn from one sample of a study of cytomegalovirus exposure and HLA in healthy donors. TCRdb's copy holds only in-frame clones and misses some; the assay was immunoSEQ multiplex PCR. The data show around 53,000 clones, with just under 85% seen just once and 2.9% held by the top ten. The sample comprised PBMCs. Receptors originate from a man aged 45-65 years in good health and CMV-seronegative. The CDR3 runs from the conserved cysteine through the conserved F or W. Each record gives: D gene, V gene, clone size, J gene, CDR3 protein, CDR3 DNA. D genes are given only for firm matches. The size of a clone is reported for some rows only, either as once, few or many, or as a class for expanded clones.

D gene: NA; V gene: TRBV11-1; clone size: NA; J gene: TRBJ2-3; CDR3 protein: CASSLLQGWTDTQYF; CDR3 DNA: TGTGCCAGCAGCTTATTGCAGGGATGGACAGATACGCAGTATTTT
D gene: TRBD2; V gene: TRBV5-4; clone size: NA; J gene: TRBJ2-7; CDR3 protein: CASSLGASGGSYEQYF; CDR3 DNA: TGTGCCAGCAGCTTGGGGGCTAGCGGGGGTTCCTACGAGCAGTACTTC
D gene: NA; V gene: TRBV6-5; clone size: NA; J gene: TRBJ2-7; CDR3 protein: CASSSNTQVPYEQYF; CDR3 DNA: TGTGCCAGCAGTTCCAACACCCAGGTGCCTTACGAGCAGTACTTC
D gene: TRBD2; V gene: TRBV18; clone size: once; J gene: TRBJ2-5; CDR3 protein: CASSPPFSSGVGETQYF; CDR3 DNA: TGTGCCAGCTCACCACCGTTTTCGAGCGGGGTTGGGGAGACCCAGTACTTC
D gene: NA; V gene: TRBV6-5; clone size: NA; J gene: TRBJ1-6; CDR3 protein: CASSYGGRNSPLHF; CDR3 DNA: TGTGCCAGCAGTTACGGAGGGCGGAATTCACCCCTCCACTTT
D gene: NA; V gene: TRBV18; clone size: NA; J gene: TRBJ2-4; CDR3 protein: CASSPTAEGIQYF; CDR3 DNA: TGTGCCAGCTCACCGACAGCGGAGGGCATTCAGTACTTC
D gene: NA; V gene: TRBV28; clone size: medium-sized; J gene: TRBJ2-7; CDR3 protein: CASSLSGSGEQYF; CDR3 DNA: TGTGCCAGCAGTTTGTCAGGGTCGGGCGAGCAGTACTTC
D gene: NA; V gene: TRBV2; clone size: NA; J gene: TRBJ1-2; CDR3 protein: CASRPGATGYTF; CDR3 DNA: TGTGCCAGCAGGCCAGGTGCGACTGGCTACACCTTC
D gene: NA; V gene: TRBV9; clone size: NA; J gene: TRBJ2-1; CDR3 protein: CASSVGPFILTMNYNEQFF; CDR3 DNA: TGTGCCAGCAGCGTTGGGCCCTTCATACTTACCATGAACTACAATGAGCAGTTCTTC
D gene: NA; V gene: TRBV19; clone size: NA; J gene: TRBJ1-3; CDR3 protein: CASSTLLGVNSGNTIYF; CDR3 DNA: TGTGCCAGTAGTACCCTCCTTGGAGTTAACTCTGGAAACACCATATATTTT
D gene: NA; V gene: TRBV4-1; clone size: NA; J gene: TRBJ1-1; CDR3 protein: CASSQSTGNAEAFF; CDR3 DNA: TGCGCCAGCAGCCAATCAACAGGTAACGCTGAAGCTTTCTTT
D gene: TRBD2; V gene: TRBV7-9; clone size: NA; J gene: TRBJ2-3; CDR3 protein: CASSLPPGLAVDRSDTQYF; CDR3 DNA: TGTGCCAGCAGCTTACCCCCGGGACTAGCGGTGGATCGGTCAGATACGCAGTATTTT
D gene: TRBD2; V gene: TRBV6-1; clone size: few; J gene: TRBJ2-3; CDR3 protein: CASSELAGSTDTQYF; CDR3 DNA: TGTGCCAGCAGTGAATTAGCGGGGAGCACAGATACGCAGTATTTT
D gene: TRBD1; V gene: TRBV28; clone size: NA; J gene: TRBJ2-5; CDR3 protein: CASSPSPGTGHVETQYF; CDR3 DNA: TGTGCCAGCAGTCCGAGTCCCGGGACAGGCCACGTAGAGACCCAGTACTTC
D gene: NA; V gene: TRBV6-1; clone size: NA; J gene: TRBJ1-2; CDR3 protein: CASSDPSTSSYGYTF; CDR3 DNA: TGTGCCAGCAGTGACCCGAGCACGTCCTCATATGGCTACACCTTC
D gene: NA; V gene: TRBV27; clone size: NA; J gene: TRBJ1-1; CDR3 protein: CASKTGVGVNTEAFF; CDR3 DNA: TGTGCCAGCAAGACGGGGGTGGGGGTGAACACTGAAGCTTTCTTT
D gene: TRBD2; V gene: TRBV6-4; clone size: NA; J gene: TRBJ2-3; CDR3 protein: CASSDSSSGGGTDTQYF; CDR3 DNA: TGTGCCAGCAGTGACTCGAGTAGCGGGGGAGGGACAGATACGCAGTATTTT
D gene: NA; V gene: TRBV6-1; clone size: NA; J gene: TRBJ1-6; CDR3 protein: CASSPDTFNSPLHF; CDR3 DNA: TGTGCCAGCAGTCCTGACACTTTCAACTCACCCCTCCACTTT
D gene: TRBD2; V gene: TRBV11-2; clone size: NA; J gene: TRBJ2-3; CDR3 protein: CASSYSGGADTQYF; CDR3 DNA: TGTGCCAGCAGCTATAGCGGGGGGGCGGATACGCAGTATTTT
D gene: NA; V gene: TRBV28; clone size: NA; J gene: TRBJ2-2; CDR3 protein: CASWRAGNTGELFF; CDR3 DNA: TGTGCCAGCTGGCGGGCAGGGAACACCGGGGAGCTGTTTTTT
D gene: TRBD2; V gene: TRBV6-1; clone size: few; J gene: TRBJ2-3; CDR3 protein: CASSIAGKFTDTQYF; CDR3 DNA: TGTGCCAGCAGTATAGCGGGGAAATTCACAGATACGCAGTATTTT
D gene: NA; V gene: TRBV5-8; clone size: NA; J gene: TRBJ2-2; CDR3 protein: CASSFRTPTGELFF; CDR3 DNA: TGTGCCAGCAGCTTCCGGACACCAACCGGGGAGCTGTTTTTT
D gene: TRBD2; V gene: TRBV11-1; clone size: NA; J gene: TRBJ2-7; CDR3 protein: CASSLSGAEQYF; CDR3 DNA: TGTGCCAGCAGTCTTAGCGGGGCCGAGCAGTACTTC
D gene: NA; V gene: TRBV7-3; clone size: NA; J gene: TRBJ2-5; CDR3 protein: CASSLDSGSGPQYF; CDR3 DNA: TGTGCCAGCAGCTTAGATTCGGGGTCCGGCCCCCAGTACTTC
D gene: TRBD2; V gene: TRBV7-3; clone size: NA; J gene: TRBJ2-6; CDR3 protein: CASSPGGGRLGANVLTF; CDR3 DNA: TGTGCCAGCAGCCCAGGCGGGGGGCGATTGGGGGCCAACGTCCTGACTTTC
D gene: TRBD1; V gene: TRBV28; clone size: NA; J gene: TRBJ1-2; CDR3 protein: CASSLGQGNYGYTF; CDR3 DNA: TGTGCCAGCAGCCTAGGACAGGGAAACTATGGCTACACCTTC
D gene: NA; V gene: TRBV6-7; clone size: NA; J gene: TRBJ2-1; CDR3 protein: CASSYPPLDKSRGSRGNEQFF; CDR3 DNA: TGTGCCAGCAGTTACCCTCCCCTCGACAAGAGTCGAGGTTCCCGGGGCAATGAGCAGTTCTTC
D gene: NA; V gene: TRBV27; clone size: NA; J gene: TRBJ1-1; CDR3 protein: CASSFKEDTEAFF; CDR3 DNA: TGTGCCAGCAGTTTCAAGGAGGACACTGAAGCTTTCTTT
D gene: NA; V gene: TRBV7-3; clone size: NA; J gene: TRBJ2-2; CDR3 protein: CASSTSRTGELFF; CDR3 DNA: TGTGCCAGCAGCACCTCGAGGACCGGGGAGCTGTTTTTT
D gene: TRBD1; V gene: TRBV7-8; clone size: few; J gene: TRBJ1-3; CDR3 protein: CASSDRGLSGNTIYF; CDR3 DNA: TGTGCCAGCAGCGACAGGGGGCTGTCTGGAAACACCATATATTTT
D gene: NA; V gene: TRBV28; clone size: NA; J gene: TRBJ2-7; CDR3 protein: CASRRQSYYEQYF; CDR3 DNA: TGTGCCAGCAGACGACAGAGTTACTACGAGCAGTACTTC
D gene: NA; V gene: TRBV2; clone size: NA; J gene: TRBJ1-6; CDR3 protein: CASSLRRSSYNSPLHF; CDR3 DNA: TGTGCCAGCAGTCTACGACGGAGCTCCTATAATTCACCCCTCCACTTT
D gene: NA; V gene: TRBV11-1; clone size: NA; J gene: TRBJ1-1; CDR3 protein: CASSLKREAFF; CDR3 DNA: TGTGCCAGCAGCTTAAAGCGGGAAGCTTTCTTT
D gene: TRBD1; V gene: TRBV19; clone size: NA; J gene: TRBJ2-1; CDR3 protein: CATLGGTGGFNEQFF; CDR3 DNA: TGTGCCACTCTCGGGGGGACAGGGGGGTTCAATGAGCAGTTCTTC
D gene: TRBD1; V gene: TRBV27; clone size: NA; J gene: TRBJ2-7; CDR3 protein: CASSGTGLYEQYF; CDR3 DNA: TGTGCCAGTTCAGGGACAGGGTTGTACGAGCAGTACTTC
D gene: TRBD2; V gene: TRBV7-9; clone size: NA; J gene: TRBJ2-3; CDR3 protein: CASSPGLGADTQYF; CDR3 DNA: TGTGCCAGCAGCCCTGGACTAGGAGCAGATACGCAGTATTTT
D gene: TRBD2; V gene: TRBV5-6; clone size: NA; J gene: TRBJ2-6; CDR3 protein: CASNPRGGRSGANVLTF; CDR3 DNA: TGTGCCAGCAACCCTCGGGGGGGGCGTTCTGGGGCCAACGTCCTGACTTTC
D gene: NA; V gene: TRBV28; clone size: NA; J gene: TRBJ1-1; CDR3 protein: CASSSTGLNTEAFF; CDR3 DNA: TGTGCCAGCAGTTCCACAGGGCTTAACACTGAAGCTTTCTTT
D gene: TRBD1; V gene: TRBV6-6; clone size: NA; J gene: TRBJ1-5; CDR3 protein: CASSETGNQPQHF; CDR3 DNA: TGTGCCAGCAGTGAGACAGGGAATCAGCCCCAGCATTTT
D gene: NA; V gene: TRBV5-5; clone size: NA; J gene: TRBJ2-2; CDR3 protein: CASSLMATGELFF; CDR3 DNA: TGTGCCAGCAGCTTAATGGCCACCGGGGAGCTGTTTTTT
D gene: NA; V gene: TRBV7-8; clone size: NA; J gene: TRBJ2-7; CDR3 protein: CASSLGLGGGRKGEQYF; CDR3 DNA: TGTGCCAGCAGCTTAGGCTTAGGGGGGGGGCGAAAGGGCGAGCAGTACTTC
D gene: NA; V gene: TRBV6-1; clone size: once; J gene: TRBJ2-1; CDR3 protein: CASMTGVSYNEQFF; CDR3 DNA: TGTGCCAGCATGACGGGGGTATCCTACAATGAGCAGTTCTTC
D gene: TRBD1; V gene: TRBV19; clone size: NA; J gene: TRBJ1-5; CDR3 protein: CASSTDRGLRQPQHF; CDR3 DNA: TGTGCCAGTAGTACGGACAGGGGGTTGAGGCAGCCCCAGCATTTT
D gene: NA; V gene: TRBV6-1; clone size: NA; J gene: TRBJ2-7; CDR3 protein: CASDREAYEQYF; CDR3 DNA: TGTGCCAGCGACAGGGAGGCCTACGAGCAGTACTTC
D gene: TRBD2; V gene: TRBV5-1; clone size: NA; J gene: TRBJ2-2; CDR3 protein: CASSSSGKIGELFF; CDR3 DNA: TGCGCCAGCAGCAGTAGCGGGAAAATAGGGGAGCTGTTTTTT
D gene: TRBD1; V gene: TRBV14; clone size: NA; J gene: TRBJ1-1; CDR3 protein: CASSLRLTGEAFF; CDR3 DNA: TGTGCCAGCAGCCTACGGTTGACAGGGGAAGCTTTCTTT
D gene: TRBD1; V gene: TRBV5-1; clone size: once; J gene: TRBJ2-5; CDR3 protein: CASSRTGGQETQYF; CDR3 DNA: TGCGCCAGCAGCCGAACAGGGGGCCAAGAGACCCAGTACTTC
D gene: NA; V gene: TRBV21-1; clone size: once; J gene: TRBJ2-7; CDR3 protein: CASSTTGGQYF; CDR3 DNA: TGTGCCAGCAGCACCACCGGGGGGCAGTACTTC
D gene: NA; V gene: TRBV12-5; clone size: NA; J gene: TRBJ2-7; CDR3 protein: CASGHKMAAPYEQYF; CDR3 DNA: TGTGCTAGTGGTCACAAAATGGCGGCCCCCTACGAGCAGTACTTC
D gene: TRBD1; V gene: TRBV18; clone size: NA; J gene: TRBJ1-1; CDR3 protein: CASSSTGQGALNTEAFF; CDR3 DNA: TGTGCCAGCTCATCAACGGGACAGGGAGCACTGAACACTGAAGCTTTCTTT
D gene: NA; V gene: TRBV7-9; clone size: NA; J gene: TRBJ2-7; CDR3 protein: CASSSTTYEQYF; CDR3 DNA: TGTGCCAGCAGCTCGACTACCTACGAGCAGTACTTC
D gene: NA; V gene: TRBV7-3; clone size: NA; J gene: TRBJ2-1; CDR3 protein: CASSRRGIRGNEQFF; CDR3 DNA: TGTGCCAGCAGTCGTAGGGGGATCCGGGGCAATGAGCAGTTCTTC
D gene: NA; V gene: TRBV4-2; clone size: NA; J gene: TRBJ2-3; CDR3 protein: CASQPEGTRNTDTQYF; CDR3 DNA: TGTGCCAGCCAGCCGGAGGGGACTCGAAACACAGATACGCAGTATTTT